This section outlines one TCR beta chain sequence together with its context. Its target is not known. Assay: immunoSEQ multiplex PCR; the TCRdb copy retains only in-frame clones and omits some. The sample shows about 72,000 clones, around 93% of them seen only once. This specimen comes from a study of PD-1 blockade in classical Hodgkin lymphoma. Findings of the study overall: Those patients who began receiving nivolumab less than 1 year after ASCT had lower diversity, and they were excluded. While CD8+ TCR diversity did not rise significantly by C4D1, CD4+ TCR diversity did.

The germline V and J ends were trimmed by 0 bases and 3 bases, with 15 bases remaining between them. Germline loops: CDR1 SGHTA, CDR2 FQGNSA. The length of the CDR3 is 16 residues. With no exception, relapse followed autologous stem cell transplantation in all patients, and brentuximab vedotin exposure varied. The chain recombines TRBV7-2 with TRBJ2-7, with D maybe TRBD2 (6 bases). The sequences come from peripheral blood mononuclear cells (PBMCs), collected at baseline. The receptor's source is a human donor with classical Hodgkin lymphoma. The CDR3 coding sequence is TGTGCCAGCAGCTTAGCGTCCAGCGGGCTCCTCTACGAGCAGTACTTC. As protein: CASSLASSGLLYEQYF.